This entry is about one T cell receptor beta chain. The data originate from a study of blood T cell repertoires in COVID-19. Study background: From the United States, Italy and Spain came samples of acute and convalescent COVID-19. PBMCs, B-cell-depleted T cells, or T cells were the source of the cDNA or gDNA that made up the material.

The authors' processing: Nucleated cell number was recorded as an estimate derived from reference gene primer amplification. Repertoires were generated with immunoSEQ multiplex PCR, while TCRdb's copy carries only in-frame clones and drops some. V and J calls and clone size are copied from that table; D and trimming were computed from the DNA. The repertoire has 55,000 to 75,000 clones, 82% of them found once; the top ten carry 15% to 20%. The CDR3 consists of 15 residues. The ends were cut back, 4 bases at V and 6 bases at J, with 16 bases in the middle. Per germline, CDR1 SGDLS and CDR2 YYNGEE. The chain links TRBV9 to TRBJ1-4; perhaps TRBD1 as D (5 bases). The origin of this receptor is an older man with active COVID-19. The sequenced material came from peripheral blood. The CDR3 reads CASSPGAGNYEKLFF. CDR3 coding DNA: TGTGCCAGCAGCCCTGGGGCAGGGAACTATGAAAAACTGTTTTTT.